The 32 T cell receptor beta chains presented below share a single source sample, sequenced in a study of cytomegalovirus exposure and HLA in healthy donors. The PCR made use of 60 Vbeta and 13 Jbeta primers. Profiling relied on immunoSEQ multiplex PCR, and the TCRdb table lists in-frame clones only, not all of them. Of roughly 110,000 clones in the sample, about two thirds were seen once. Sequencing was performed on PBMCs. The receptors derive from a boy aged 5 to 17 in good health and CMV-seronegative.

This clone came up a few times. The chain links TRBV5-6 to TRBJ1-1; D not resolved. Trimming shortened V by 1 base and J by 1 base, and 8 bases separated the two germline ends. Germline loops: CDR1 SGHDT, CDR2 YYEEEE. The CDR3 spans 14 residues. The chain's CDR3 is CASSLNRANTEAFF. CDR3 sequence (DNA): TGTGCCAGCAGCTTGAACAGAGCGAACACTGAAGCTTTCTTT. Complete variable domain (other parts from reference TRBV5-6 and TRBJ1-1): DAGVTQSPTHLIKTRGQQVTLRCSPKSGHDTVSWYQQALGQGPQFIFQYYEEEERQRGNFPDRFSGHQFPNYSSELNVNALLLGDSALYLCASSLNRANTEAFFGQGTRLTVV.

The rearrangement links TRBV30 to TRBJ1-1, with D possibly matching TRBD1 (5 bases). CDR1 is GTSNPN, CDR2 SVGIG, per germline (reference sequence). Deletions cut 4 bases from V and 0 bases from J, with 9 bases between. The CDR3 loop spans 13 amino acids. For the CDR3, the DNA is TGTGCCTGGACTTCAGGGTTGAACACTGAAGCTTTCTTT. Translation gives CAWTSGLNTEAFF.

The chain carries TRBV5-6 and TRBJ2-7; D might be TRBD1 (6 bases). The CDR3 contains 13 residues. Germline loops: CDR1 SGHDT, CDR2 YYEEEE. The germline V and J ends were trimmed by 4 bases and 6 bases, with 14 bases remaining between them. The CDR3 region is CASSIKGGSEQYF. The DNA of the CDR3 is TGTGCCAGCAGCATCAAAGGGGGTAGCGAGCAGTACTTC. The entire variable domain, with the rest obtained from reference TRBV5-6 and TRBJ2-7, is as follows: DAGVTQSPTHLIKTRGQQVTLRCSPKSGHDTVSWYQQALGQGPQFIFQYYEEEERQRGNFPDRFSGHQFPNYSSELNVNALLLGDSALYLCASSIKGGSEQYFGPGTRLTVT.

This clone was found once. The same CDR3 also results from other DNA sequences found in this sample. The V and J genes are TRBV5-6 and TRBJ1-1; 9 positions match TRBD1. Looked up from germline, CDR1 is SGHDT and CDR2 is YYEEEE. This CDR3 is 16 amino acids long. V shed 2 bases, J shed 4 bases, and the junction held 9 bases outside the gene matches. CDR3 amino acids: CASSLLSTGGSTEAFF. The CDR3 coding sequence is TGTGCCAGCAGCTTATTATCGACAGGGGGGAGCACTGAAGCTTTCTTT.

The V and J genes are TRBV10-2 and TRBJ1-2; D call uncertain. The CDR3 runs 15 residues. CDR1 is WSHSY and CDR2 is SAAADI in the germline V gene. The V gene lost 4 bases and the J gene lost 2 bases, with 14 bases spanning the gap. The chain's CDR3 is CASSVTSQTNYGYTF. DNA for the CDR3: TGCGCCAGCAGTGTTACATCACAGACCAACTATGGCTACACCTTC.

In DNA form, the CDR3 reads TGTGCCAGCACCCCAGGACAGGGCACCTATGGCTACACCTTC. This sequence encodes CASTPGQGTYGYTF. This chain uses TRBV5-4 with TRBJ1-2, with 8 positions matching TRBD1. CDR3 length: 14 residues. Trimming took 6 bases from V and 4 from J; bases not matched to a gene: 8. CDR1 is SGHNT and CDR2 is YYREEE in the germline V gene (reference sequence).

The V call is TRBV10-3, the J call TRBJ2-5; 9 bases line up with TRBD1. V shed 3 bases, J shed 2 bases, and the junction held 4 bases outside the gene matches. Germline loops: CDR1 ENHRY, CDR2 SYGVKD. The CDR3 has 15 amino acids. For the CDR3, the DNA is TGTGCCATCAGTGACGTGGGACAGGGTCAAGAGACCCAGTACTTC. Translated, it gives CAISDVGQGQETQYF.

This sequence joins TRBV13 and TRBJ2-7, with D possibly being TRBD2 (5 bases). The V end lost 5 bases, the J end lost 3 bases, and 17 bases lay between the germline ends. Germline lookup yields CDR1 PRHDT and CDR2 FYEKMQ (reference sequence). The CDR3 extends over 15 amino acids. The DNA of the CDR3 is TGTGCCAGCAGCCCGCGTCCCGGGGTTTTCTACGAGCAGTACTTC. Amino acid sequence: CASSPRPGVFYEQYF.

The chain joins TRBV29-1 to TRBJ1-1; 10 bases are a match to TRBD1. Germline assignment: CDR1 SQVTM and CDR2 ANQGSEA. With 5 bases clipped from V and 1 base from J, the junction kept 7 bases outside the gene matches. The CDR3 is 15 amino acids. CDR3 sequence (DNA): TGCAGCGTTTTAGCGGGACAGGGGTGGAACACTGAAGCTTTCTTT. It encodes CSVLAGQGWNTEAFF.

The rearrangement links TRBV7-9 to TRBJ2-1; TRBD1 agrees at 7 bases. V trimming: 7 bases; J trimming: 8 bases; junction bases outside the gene matches: 14. The CDR3 covers 15 residues. CDR1 is SEHNR and CDR2 is FQNEAQ in the germline V gene (reference sequence). CDR3 sequence: CASTPGTAIEDEQFF. CDR3 in DNA: TGTGCCAGCACGCCGGGGACAGCCATCGAAGATGAGCAGTTCTTC. Based on the CDR3 plus reference TRBV7-9 and TRBJ2-1, the full variable domain is DTGVSQNPRHKITKRGQNVTFRCDPISEHNRLYWYRQTLGQGPEFLTYFQNEAQLEKSRLLSDRFSAERPKGSFSTLEIQRTEQGDSAMYLCASTPGTAIEDEQFFGPGTRLTVL.

CDR3 amino acids: CASSDSGGLYGGNEQFF. The CDR3 DNA follows: TGTGCCAGCAGTGACTCCGGGGGGCTTTACGGGGGGAATGAGCAGTTCTTC. V gene TRBV6-4 combines with J gene TRBJ2-1; D perhaps matches TRBD2 (7 bases). Germline CDR1 reads MRHNA; CDR2 reads SNTAGT. The CDR3 is made up of 17 amino acids. Between the trimmed V and J ends, which lost 0 bases and 7 bases, there was a span of 19 bases.

The V and J genes are TRBV5-1 and TRBJ2-7; TRBD2 is a possible D gene (5 bases). Between the trimmed V and J ends, which lost 4 bases and 1 base, there was a span of 9 bases. The CDR3 consists of 13 residues. The germline V gene has CDR1 SGHRS and CDR2 YFSETQ. The CDR3 coding sequence is TGCGCCAGCAGCCGAGGACTGTCCTACGAGCAGTACTTC. Protein product: CASSRGLSYEQYF.

The genes are TRBV11-3 and TRBJ2-1; 9 nucleotides line up with TRBD2. Trimming at V came to 9 bases and at J to 4 bases, leaving 7 bases not matched to a gene. The germline V gene encodes CDR1 SGHNT and CDR2 YENEEA. The CDR3 contains 14 residues. The CDR3 loop reads CASSSGGLYNEQFF. The CDR3 coding sequence is TGTGCCAGTAGTAGCGGGGGCCTTTACAATGAGCAGTTCTTC.

In this sample, this clone turned up a few times. The genes are TRBV6-5 and TRBJ2-7; a weak D match, TRBD2 (6 bases). This CDR3 has 13 residues. Trimming removed 10 bases from V and 6 bases from J, with 19 bases in between. Looked up from germline, CDR1 is MNHEY and CDR2 is SVGAGI. CDR3 protein: CATLGRDQLEQYF. The CDR3 coding sequence is TGTGCCACCCTGGGGCGGGACCAACTCGAGCAGTACTTC.

Only a few counts were recorded for this clone. J is TRBJ2-1 and V is TRBV5-1; 8 nucleotides align to TRBD2. Germline V gene data show CDR1 as SGHRS and CDR2 as YFSETQ. V was pared by 1 base and J by 8 bases, with 2 bases of the junction left unmatched. The CDR3 has 13 amino acids. As DNA, the CDR3 is TGCGCCAGCAGCTTGATCGGGGGGGATGAGCAGTTCTTC. This gives the protein CASSLIGGDEQFF.

This chain joins TRBV2 and TRBJ1-1; 8 nucleotides align to TRBD1. Germline CDR1 and CDR2: SNHLY and FYNNEI. The CDR3 extends over 13 amino acids. J was trimmed by 1 base and V by 9 bases; bases with no gene match: 4. CDR3 sequence: CARAGTGNTEAFF. CDR3 DNA: TGTGCCAGAGCCGGGACAGGGAACACTGAAGCTTTCTTT.

This chain connects TRBV5-1 to TRBJ2-3; 7 nucleotides line up with TRBD1. Germline CDR1 reads SGHRS; CDR2 reads YFSETQ. The junction had 7 bases not matched to a gene; V was cut back by 4 bases and J by 5 bases. CDR3 length: 14 amino acids. CDR3 DNA: TGCGCCAGCAGCACGACAGGGAATGGAGATACGCAGTATTTT. The encoded protein is CASSTTGNGDTQYF.

This clone has only a few counts. The chain recombines TRBV28 with TRBJ1-5; TRBD1 agrees at 10 bases. This CDR3 has 18 residues. V was clipped by 5 bases and J by 0 bases; unmatched bases: 10. Looked up from germline, CDR1 is MDHEN and CDR2 is SYDVKM. CDR3 region: CASSALDRGRSSNQPQHF. In DNA form, the CDR3 reads TGTGCCAGCAGTGCCTTGGACAGGGGGAGAAGTAGCAATCAGCCCCAGCATTTT.

This clone was seen only a few times. The rearrangement links TRBV5-1 to TRBJ2-2; no clear D. Trimming stripped 0 bases from V and 4 bases from J, with 7 bases between. This CDR3 region has 14 residues. Germline V gene sequence: CDR1 SGHRS, CDR2 YFSETQ. The DNA of the CDR3 is TGCGCCAGCAGCTTGGATCCGGGCACCGGGGAGCTGTTTTTT. It specifies CASSLDPGTGELFF.

This clone has only a few counts. The V call is TRBV14, the J call TRBJ2-7; the D is unclear. Germline-derived CDR1 and CDR2 are SGHDN and FVKESK. V gave up 0 bases and J gave up 6 bases, with 6 bases separating them. CDR3 length: 12 amino acids. DNA of the CDR3: TGTGCCAGCAGCCAAGATTCCGGCGAGCAGTACTTC. Amino acids: CASSQDSGEQYF. Drawing the rest from reference TRBV14 and TRBJ2-7, the complete variable domain is EAGVTQFPSHSVIEKGQTVTLRCDPISGHDNLYWYRRVMGKEIKFLLHFVKESKQDESGMPNNRFLAERTGGTYSTLKVQPAELEDSGVYFCASSQDSGEQYFGPGTRLTVT.

The rearrangement uses TRBV30 and TRBJ1-1; D gene uncertain. There are 12 residues in the CDR3. The V gene's germline CDR1 is GTSNPN and CDR2 SVGIG (reference sequence). Trimming pared 0 bases from V and 6 bases from J, leaving 8 bases between. The CDR3 nucleotides are TGTGCCTGGAGTGTACGGAGTGCTGAAGCTTTCTTT. This encodes CAWSVRSAEAFF.

V and J are TRBV9 and TRBJ1-2, with TRBD1 identical over 7 bases. Trimming at V came to 3 bases and at J to 4 bases, leaving 9 bases not matched to a gene. The CDR3 runs 15 residues. Germline values: CDR1 SGDLS, CDR2 YYNGEE. CDR3 sequence: CASSAFGTVAYGYTF. For the CDR3, the DNA is TGTGCCAGCAGCGCCTTCGGGACAGTAGCCTATGGCTACACCTTC.

This clone was found once. CDR3 protein: CSARDREQFF. CDR3 in DNA: TGCAGTGCCCGGGACAGGGAGCAGTTCTTC. The chain carries TRBV20-1 and TRBJ2-1; 8 positions match TRBD1. Germline trimming cut 6 bases from V and 10 bases from J; bases unmatched to any gene: 2. Germline-derived CDR1 and CDR2 are DFQATT and SNEGSKA (reference sequence). The CDR3 runs 10 residues.

The V call is TRBV28, the J call TRBJ2-7, with TRBD2 matching over 7 bases. The CDR3 runs to 15 residues. Trimming cost V 1 base and J 0 bases; bases outside gene matches: 3. The germline V gene has CDR1 MDHEN and CDR2 SYDVKM. CDR3: CASSLYRGSSYEQYF. For the CDR3, the DNA is TGTGCCAGCAGTTTATATCGCGGGAGCTCCTACGAGCAGTACTTC.

The rearrangement joins TRBV10-1 to TRBJ2-1; perhaps TRBD1 as D (5 bases). V was trimmed by 7 bases and J by 0 bases, leaving 10 bases between them. The CDR3 runs to 14 residues. Germline V CDR1 and CDR2: WNHNN, SYGVQD (reference sequence). For the CDR3, the DNA is TGCGCCAGCAAACCTAGGGGCTCCTACAATGAGCAGTTCTTC. Translation: CASKPRGSYNEQFF.

The CDR3 is CASSLGTPNSPLHF. The CDR3 DNA reads TGTGCCAGCAGCCTGGGCACACCTAATTCACCCCTCCACTTT. V and J are TRBV28 and TRBJ1-6, with D uncertain. The V end lost 6 bases, the J end lost 6 bases, and 12 bases lay between the germline ends. This CDR3 region has 14 residues. The germline CDR1 and CDR2 sequences are MDHEN and SYDVKM.

The V gene is TRBV5-1, the J gene TRBJ2-5, with a possible D match to TRBD1 (7 bases). The CDR3 is 15 amino acids. The V gene lost 4 bases and the J gene lost 2 bases, with 15 bases spanning the gap. CDR1 SGHRS and CDR2 YFSETQ come from the germline V gene. CDR3 DNA sequence: TGCGCCAGCAGCACGGCGGGACAGCAACAAGAGACCCAGTACTTC. Its translation: CASSTAGQQQETQYF.

This chain uses TRBV5-4 with TRBJ2-7; D gene unclear. The CDR3 totals 14 residues. Per the germline V gene, CDR1 is SGHNT and CDR2 is YYREEE (reference sequence). Between the trimmed V and J ends, which lost 1 base and 6 bases, there was a span of 14 bases. The CDR3 loop reads CASSLPGLASEQYF. CDR3 DNA: TGTGCCAGCAGCTTGCCCGGCTTAGCCTCCGAGCAGTACTTC. Supplemented by reference TRBV5-4 and TRBJ2-7, the full variable domain reads ETGVTQSPTHLIKTRGQQVTLRCSSQSGHNTVSWYQQALGQGPQFIFQYYREEENGRGNFPPRFSGLQFPNYSSELNVNALELDDSALYLCASSLPGLASEQYFGPGTRLTVT.

This chain joins TRBV20-1 and TRBJ1-3; D not resolved. V was shortened by 6 bases and J by 4 bases, with 7 bases between the two germline ends. CDR3 size: 11 residues. The germline gives CDR1 DFQATT, CDR2 SNEGSKA (reference sequence). As DNA, the CDR3 is TGCAGTGCCTCCTCCGGAAACACCATATATTTT. Protein sequence: CSASSGNTIYF.

CDR3 residues: CASRPNGGFRETQYF. In DNA form, the CDR3 reads TGTGCCAGCAGACCAAACGGGGGGTTTCGGGAGACCCAGTACTTC. The V and J genes are TRBV2 and TRBJ2-5; 7 bases line up with TRBD2. In germline, CDR1 is SNHLY, CDR2 FYNNEI. The CDR3 contains 15 residues. With 6 bases clipped from V and 5 bases from J, the junction kept 12 bases outside the gene matches. The full variable domain, completed using reference TRBV2 and TRBJ2-5, is EPEVTQTPSHQVTQMGQEVILRCVPISNHLYFYWYRQILGQKVEFLVSFYNNEISEKSEIFDDQFSVERPDGSNFTLKIRSTKLEDSAMYFCASRPNGGFRETQYFGPGTRLLVL.

The V and J genes are TRBV7-2 and TRBJ2-7; weak D call: TRBD1 (6 bases). This CDR3 has 15 residues. V was cut by 8 bases and J by 0 bases, with 17 bases left in between. Per the germline V gene, CDR1 is SGHTA and CDR2 is FQGNSA. Written as DNA, the CDR3 is TGTGCCAGCCTCTCATCAGGGGCGAGCTCCTACGAGCAGTACTTC. This encodes CASLSSGASSYEQYF.

V gene TRBV5-4 combines with J gene TRBJ1-2; tentative D call: TRBD1 (6 bases). The CDR3 runs 12 residues. Per the germline V gene, CDR1 is SGHNT and CDR2 is YYREEE (reference sequence). Trimming cost V 4 bases and J 5 bases, with 9 bases left between them. The CDR3 protein is CASSNQGYGYTF. The CDR3 nucleotides read TGTGCCAGCAGCAATCAGGGGTATGGCTACACCTTC.